Shown below are 9 T cell receptor beta chains from a single sample sequenced in a study of blood T cell repertoires in COVID-19. Sequencing used immunoSEQ multiplex PCR; TCRdb keeps in-frame clones, though not all of them. The sample has around 250,000 clones, approximately 87% seen once; the top ten hold 3.5% to 5.5%. The sample taken for sequencing was peripheral blood. Every receptor here comes from a man aged 55-75 years who had recovered from COVID-19.

On this clone: The sample carries other DNA sequences with the same CDR3. The rearrangement joins TRBV28 to TRBJ2-2; TRBD1 aligns across 10 bases. J gave up 7 bases and V 6 bases, and 5 bases lay outside the gene matches. Per germline, CDR1 MDHEN and CDR2 SYDVKM. CDR3 length equals 14 residues. The CDR3: CASRRQGAYGELFF. CDR3 DNA: TGTGCCAGCAGGAGACAGGGGGCTTACGGGGAGCTGTTTTTT. Full variable domain (outside the CDR3, taken from reference TRBV28 and TRBJ2-2): DVKVTQSSRYLVKRTGEKVFLECVQDMDHENMFWYRQDPGLGLRLIYFSYDVKMKEKGDIPEGYSVSREKKERFSLILESASTNQTSMYLCASRRQGAYGELFFGEGSRLTVL.

This chain connects TRBV29-1 to TRBJ1-2; no clear D gene. The CDR3 loop spans 12 amino acids. V lost 8 bases and J lost 0, with 10 bases in between. Looked up from germline, CDR1 is SQVTM and CDR2 is ANQGSEA. The CDR3 loop is CSILETNYGYTF. The CDR3 bases are TGCAGCATTCTTGAGACTAACTATGGCTACACCTTC.

The DNA of the CDR3 is TGCGCCAGCAGCGTGACAGCAGCCGCCTTGAACACTGAAGCTTTCTTT. Protein sequence: CASSVTAAALNTEAFF. The gene calls are TRBV5-1 and TRBJ1-1, with D possibly matching TRBD1 (5 bases). The V and J ends lost 4 bases and 0 bases respectively, with 16 bases between them. Germline-derived CDR1 and CDR2 are SGHRS and YFSETQ. The CDR3 has 16 amino acids.

The rearrangement uses TRBV11-2 and TRBJ1-4; the D is unclear. V was trimmed by 8 bases and J by 3 bases, leaving 16 bases between them. In germline, CDR1 is SGHAT, CDR2 FQNNGV. The CDR3 is made up of 15 amino acids. CDR3 amino acids: CASSVGGLSNEKLFF. The CDR3 DNA sequence: TGTGCCAGCTCCGTAGGTGGGCTTTCTAATGAAAAACTGTTTTTT.

The CDR3 region has the DNA TGTGCCAGCAGCAAGGGGCAGGGGCGAGATGGCTACACCTTC. It translates to CASSKGQGRDGYTF. The V call is TRBV21-1, the J call TRBJ1-2; the D segment call TRBD1 is taken from the table without a DNA check. TRBV21-1 is a known pseudogene. This CDR3 has 14 amino acids.

This chain connects TRBV7-2 to TRBJ2-7, with 10 bases aligning to TRBD1. This CDR3 has 16 residues. The germline V gene encodes CDR1 SGHTA and CDR2 FQGNSA. J gave up 2 bases and V 1 base, and 5 bases lay outside the gene matches. DNA for the CDR3: TGTGCCAGCAGCTTAGGAGGGACAGGGGCGGCCTACGAGCAGTACTTC. This translates into CASSLGGTGAAYEQYF.

The chain carries TRBV3-1 (or the pseudogene TRBV3-2) and TRBJ1-2; 12 nucleotides align to TRBD1. Germline loops: CDR1 LGHDT, CDR2 YNNKEL (reference sequence). CDR3 size: 18 residues. The trim removed 0 bases at V and 7 bases at J, leaving 12 bases unmatched. The chain's CDR3 is CASSQDIRGTGGRSGYTF. CDR3 in DNA: TGTGCCAGCAGCCAAGACATCAGGGGGACAGGGGGCCGTAGTGGCTACACCTTC.

The J gene is TRBJ2-7, the V gene TRBV10-3; 12 positions agree with TRBD1. This CDR3 is built from 15 residues. J gave up 5 bases and V 2 bases, and 4 bases lay outside the gene matches. Per germline, CDR1 ENHRY and CDR2 SYGVKD. The CDR3 here is CAISEGGDRGHEQYF. CDR3 sequence (DNA): TGTGCCATCAGTGAGGGGGGGGACAGGGGGCACGAGCAGTACTTC.

This chain links TRBV13 with TRBJ2-3, with TRBD2 matching 9 bases. V lost 8 bases, J lost 0 bases, and 12 bases stayed unmatched. CDR3 size: 17 residues. Germline loops: CDR1 PRHDT, CDR2 FYEKMQ (reference sequence). As DNA, the CDR3 is TGTGCCAGCCTTAAGAGACTAGCGGAAAATAGCACAGATACGCAGTATTTT. Translating it yields CASLKRLAENSTDTQYF.